This T cell receptor (beta chain) comes out of a study of control samples from healthy donors and cancer patients. Repertoires were generated with immunoSEQ multiplex PCR, while TCRdb's copy carries only in-frame clones and drops some. This sample has around 180,000 clones, with about 90% found just once. Germline V gene data show CDR1 as MNHEY and CDR2 as SMNVEV (reference sequence). Trimming at V came to 5 bases and at J to 1 base, leaving 8 bases not matched to a gene. This CDR3 spans 16 amino acids. The origin of this receptor is a woman in her thirties or forties in good health. Sequencing was done on a sample of blood. The V call is TRBV27, the J call TRBJ2-3; 8 bases are shared with TRBD2. CDR3 protein: CASSRLALWGTDTQYF. The CDR3 DNA reads as TGTGCCAGCAGTCGACTAGCGCTTTGGGGCACAGATACGCAGTATTTT.